A single sample gave rise to the 24 T cell receptor beta chains below, sequenced in a study of T cell repertoires in cytomegalovirus infection (dated by TCRdb to between 2018 and 2021). These TCRs are of unknown antigen specificity. In light of the paper, this sample's treatment or condition label describes: in vitro stimulation with specific CMV peptide epitopes to enrich CMV-specific T cells. TCRdb lists the instrument as Illumina HiSeq 1500. In TCRdb, the public reads were trimmed at Q25 with fastp and aligned with MiXCR, with productive beta chains retained. Each entry merges the rows of one CDR3 protein and shows their most common DNA and genes. In this sample the table shows about 770,000 distinct CDR3 sequences, approximately 32% of which occur a single time. Jointly, the top ten make up around 13% of the sample. Sequencing used cultured CD8+ T cells from PBMCs, obtained from culture after CMV antigen stimulation. The receptor source for this set is a human donor in good health (CMV status not recorded). Some clones in this sample may be carry-over from other donors' samples.

This clonotype was seen only a few times. The gene calls are TRBV7-2 and TRBJ2-5, with 7 bases identical to TRBD1. The V gene's germline CDR1 is SGHTA and CDR2 FQGNSA. With V trimmed by 1 base and J by 0 bases, 8 bases remained unmatched. This CDR3 contains 17 residues. Here the CDR3 reads CASSLGDSRLYQETQYF. DNA of the CDR3: TGTGCCAGCAGCTTAGGGGACAGCCGATTGTACCAAGAGACCCAGTACTTC.

This clonotype was observed many times. This chain uses TRBV7-2 with TRBJ2-7; tentatively, D is TRBD2 (6 bases). Germline CDR1 is SGHTA and CDR2 is FQGNSA. Trimming left V 3 bases short and J 5 bases short, with 11 bases between. This CDR3 has 13 amino acids. CDR3 DNA sequence: TGTGCCAGCAGCTTGGAGGGTTTGAACGAGCAGTACGTC. It codes for CASSLEGLNEQYV.

The V gene is TRBV6-2 or TRBV6-3, the J gene TRBJ1-6; TRBD1 might be the D (5 bases). The V end lost 7 bases, the J end lost 4 bases, and 11 bases lay between the germline ends. The germline CDR1 and CDR2 sequences are MNHEY and SVGEGT. The CDR3 consists of 14 residues. The CDR3 is CASKATEYNSPLHF. The CDR3 coding sequence is TGTGCCAGCAAAGCGACAGAATATAATTCACCCCTCCACTTT.

V usage is TRBV12-3 or TRBV12-4 and J usage is TRBJ2-7, with D possibly matching TRBD1 (5 bases). The CDR3 covers 14 residues. Trimming left V 6 bases short and J 5 bases short, with 17 bases between. Here the CDR3 DNA reads TGTGCCAGCAGCCCTACTAATACAGGAGACGAGCAGTACTTC. This codes for CASSPTNTGDEQYF.

This clonotype appeared many times. The rearrangement uses TRBV12-5 and TRBJ1-1, with TRBD1 matching over 7 bases. The CDR3 length is 12 residues. V shed 7 bases and J 4 bases; nucleotides not matched to a gene: 3. Germline V lookup: CDR1 LGHNT, CDR2 FRNRAP. CDR3 in amino acids: CASAQGVTEAFF. The CDR3 DNA follows: TGTGCTAGTGCCCAGGGGGTCACTGAAGCTTTCTTT.

This chain uses TRBV5-6 with TRBJ1-1, with TRBD1 matching over 10 bases. J gave up 4 bases and V 4 bases, and 7 bases lay outside the gene matches. The CDR3 has 15 residues. The germline V gene has CDR1 SGHDT and CDR2 YYEEEE. CDR3 amino acids: CASSDGTGEGTEAFF. CDR3 in DNA: TGTGCCAGCAGCGACGGGACAGGGGAGGGCACTGAAGCTTTCTTT.

Only a few counts were recorded for this clonotype. The rearrangement joins TRBV7-2 to TRBJ1-5; D gene unclear. Germline-derived CDR1 and CDR2 are SGHTA and FQGNSA. Trimming took off 0 bases at V and 3 bases at J, with 9 bases between the two ends. The CDR3 is 15 amino acids. Here the CDR3 reads CASSLADRDNQPQHF. CDR3 nucleotide sequence: TGTGCCAGCAGCTTAGCTGACCGCGACAATCAGCCCCAGCATTTT.

This rearrangement joins TRBV2 to TRBJ1-1, with 8 bases that match TRBD1. Germline-derived CDR1 and CDR2 are SNHLY and FYNNEI. V shed 5 bases and J 6 bases; nucleotides not matched to a gene: 11. The CDR3 is made up of 15 amino acids. The CDR3 coding sequence is TGTGCCAGCAGTCCTGGACAGGGTGGGTACTCTGAAGCTTTCTTT. Its translation is CASSPGQGGYSEAFF.

V and J are TRBV6-5 and TRBJ2-5; a possible D gene is TRBD2 (6 bases). There are 16 residues in the CDR3. The germline V gene encodes CDR1 MNHEY and CDR2 SVGAGI. Trimming removed 6 bases from V and 0 bases from J, with 17 bases in between. CDR3 bases: TGTGCCAGCAGGGGAGGTGGGGGGTCGTACCAAGAGACCCAGTACTTC. This encodes CASRGGGGSYQETQYF.

This clonotype was observed a few times. This sequence joins TRBV7-9 and TRBJ2-5, with TRBD1 identical over 7 bases. The CDR3 spans 11 residues. V lost 8 bases, J lost 7 bases, and 4 bases stayed unmatched. Germline V lookup: CDR1 SEHNR, CDR2 FQNEAQ (reference sequence). The CDR3 DNA is TGTGCCAGCGGGGACAGAGGGACCCAGTACTTC. This encodes CASGDRGTQYF. The full variable domain, in which reference TRBV7-9 and TRBJ2-5 provide the parts outside the CDR3, is DTGVSQNPRHKITKRGQNVTFRCDPISEHNRLYWYRQTLGQGPEFLTYFQNEAQLEKSRLLSDRFSAERPKGSFSTLEIQRTEQGDSAMYLCASGDRGTQYFGPGTRLLVL.

The V gene is TRBV6-1, the J gene TRBJ1-2; 7 bases fit TRBD1. The V segment lost 2 bases and the J segment 2 bases; nucleotides outside the gene matches: 8. The length of the CDR3 is 16 residues. Germline values: CDR1 MNHNS, CDR2 SASEGT. CDR3 nucleotide sequence: TGTGCCAGCAGTGAATGGACAGGTGTCTTCAACTATGGCTACACCTTC. It specifies CASSEWTGVFNYGYTF.

This clonotype has just a few counts. The J gene is TRBJ1-1, the V gene TRBV7-8; TRBD1 matches 8 bases. V lost 1 base and J lost 7; bases outside the gene matches: 5. CDR1 and CDR2 from the germline V gene are SGHVS and FQNEAQ. This CDR3 comprises 14 residues. The CDR3 DNA follows: TGTGCCAGCAGCTTAGGTCCAGGGGGCTATGAAGCTTTCTTT. Translated, it gives CASSLGPGGYEAFF.

The rearrangement links TRBV12-3 or TRBV12-4 to TRBJ1-1; 11 bases are shared with TRBD1. This CDR3 comprises 13 residues. Unmatched junction bases numbered 8, after V lost 6 bases and J lost 11 bases. CDR3 region: CASRPGQGAGAFF. CDR3 bases: TGTGCCAGCAGGCCAGGACAGGGGGCTGGGGCTTTCTTT.

V gene TRBV15 combines with J gene TRBJ2-5; D possibly corresponds to TRBD2 (6 bases). The germline gives CDR1 LNHNV, CDR2 YYDKDF (reference sequence). CDR3 length: 12 amino acids. The V gene lost 4 bases and the J gene lost 5 bases, with 8 bases spanning the gap. In DNA form, the CDR3 reads TGTGCCACCAGCAATGCGGGGGAGACCCAGTACTTC. Residues: CATSNAGETQYF.

This clonotype was picked up a small number of times. The chain joins TRBV10-3 to TRBJ2-2, with D unclear. Trimming took 0 bases from V and 4 from J, leaving 9 bases between them. This CDR3 is 15 amino acids long. Looked up from germline, CDR1 is ENHRY and CDR2 is SYGVKD. The CDR3 reads CAISESIGSTGELFF. The CDR3 bases are TGTGCCATCAGTGAGTCTATCGGAAGCACCGGGGAGCTGTTTTTT.

This clonotype was seen a handful of times. The genes are TRBV4-1 and TRBJ2-7; D is tentatively TRBD1 or TRBD2 (5 bases each). The CDR3 is 15 residues long. V was cut by 4 bases and J by 5 bases, with 18 bases left in between. Germline V gene lookup returns CDR1 MGHRA and CDR2 YSYEKL. The CDR3 reads CASSLRVRGGDEQYF. As DNA, the CDR3 is TGCGCCAGCAGCCTAAGAGTACGGGGCGGCGACGAGCAGTACTTC.

This clonotype has a handful of counts. CDR3 coding DNA: TGTGCCAGCAGCCCGTCGTACCGGGATCAGCCCCAGCATTTT. Translating gives CASSPSYRDQPQHF. This chain joins TRBV7-9 and TRBJ1-5; D is unclear. Trimming left V 5 bases short and J 5 bases short, with 13 bases between. This CDR3 contains 14 residues. CDR1 and CDR2 (germline): SEHNR, FQNEAQ (reference sequence).

In its sample, this clonotype was seen a few times. The chain employs TRBV5-1 and TRBJ2-3, with D perhaps matching TRBD1 or TRBD2 (6 bases each). CDR1 SGHRS and CDR2 YFSETQ come from the germline V gene. With 2 bases removed from V and 2 bases from J, the gap between germline ends came to 21 bases. The CDR3 covers 18 residues. CDR3 in amino acids: CASSFGGPPGADTDTQYF. CDR3 nucleotide sequence: TGCGCCAGCAGCTTTGGAGGGCCCCCGGGGGCAGACACAGATACGCAGTATTTT.

This clonotype has just a few counts. The J gene is TRBJ1-1, the V gene TRBV6-2 or TRBV6-3; D perhaps matches TRBD1 (6 bases). The V and J ends lost 6 bases and 2 bases respectively, with 16 bases between them. Germline assignment: CDR1 MNHEY and CDR2 SVGEGT. The CDR3 runs 15 residues. CDR3 bases: TGTGCCAGCAGGAATCCCGGGACAATTAACACTGAAGCTTTCTTT. Translated: CASRNPGTINTEAFF.

This clonotype has more than one count but fewer than ten. The rearrangement links TRBV4-1 to TRBJ2-3; D ambiguous. The CDR3 loop spans 13 amino acids. Germline V lookup: CDR1 MGHRA, CDR2 YSYEKL. Trimming removed 4 bases at V and 10 bases at J, with 15 bases between. CDR3 DNA sequence: TGCGCCAGCAGCCCCTGGGCCGCCGGGCCGCAGTATTTT. Residues: CASSPWAAGPQYF.

The chain recombines TRBV27 with TRBJ2-3, with D perhaps matching TRBD2 (6 bases). The CDR3 sequence is 18 residues long. Germline CDR1 reads MNHEY; CDR2 reads SMNVEV (reference sequence). V dropped 6 bases and J dropped 0 bases, with 22 bases sitting between them. CDR3: CASSPPPGAGASTDTQYF. The DNA of the CDR3 is TGTGCCAGCAGCCCGCCCCCTGGAGCGGGTGCTAGCACAGATACGCAGTATTTT.

This clonotype was counted between two and nine times. The V and J genes are TRBV6-6 and TRBJ1-2; D call uncertain. The CDR3 totals 15 residues. Germline V gives CDR1 MNHNY, CDR2 SVGAGI (reference sequence). With 1 base removed from V and 1 base from J, the gap between germline ends came to 10 bases. The DNA for the CDR3 is TGTGCCAGCAGTTACTTCGACGGGAATAACTATGGCTACACCTTC. Translated, it gives CASSYFDGNNYGYTF.

This rearrangement joins TRBV7-9 to TRBJ2-3; perhaps TRBD2 as D (5 bases). V was pared by 2 bases and J by 2 bases, with 8 bases between. Germline V gene data show CDR1 as SEHNR and CDR2 as FQNEAQ (reference sequence). The length of the CDR3 is 14 residues. CDR3 DNA: TGTGCCAGCAGCTTAACGGGGATCACAGATACGCAGTATTTT. This translates into CASSLTGITDTQYF.

This clonotype was seen a handful of times. The chain links TRBV7-8 to TRBJ2-1; 7 nucleotides line up with TRBD1. Germline V gene lookup returns CDR1 SGHVS and CDR2 FQNEAQ. The V gene end was trimmed by 7 bases and the J gene end by 2 bases; junction bases not matched to a gene: 5. The CDR3 extends over 14 amino acids. CDR3 in amino acids: CASIGTAPYNEQFF. CDR3 in DNA: TGTGCCAGCATAGGGACAGCCCCCTACAATGAGCAGTTCTTC.